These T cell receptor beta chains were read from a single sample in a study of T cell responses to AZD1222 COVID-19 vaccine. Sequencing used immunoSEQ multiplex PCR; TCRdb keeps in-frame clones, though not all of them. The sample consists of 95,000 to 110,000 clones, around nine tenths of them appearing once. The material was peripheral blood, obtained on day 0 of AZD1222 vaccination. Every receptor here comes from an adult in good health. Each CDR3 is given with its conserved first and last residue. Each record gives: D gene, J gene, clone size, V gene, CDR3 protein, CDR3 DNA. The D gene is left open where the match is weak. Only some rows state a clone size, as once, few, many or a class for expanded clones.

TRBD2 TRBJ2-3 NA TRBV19 CATLAGPFTDTQYF TGTGCCACCCTAGCGGGGCCTTTCACAGATACGCAGTATTTT
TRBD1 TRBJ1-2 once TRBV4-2 CASSQETGTGNGYTF TGTGCCAGCAGCCAAGAGACCGGGACAGGGAATGGCTACACCTTC
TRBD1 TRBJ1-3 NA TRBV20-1 CSASYPDRMAGNTIYF TGCAGTGCTAGTTATCCGGACAGGATGGCGGGAAACACCATATATTTT
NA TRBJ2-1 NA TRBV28 CASSLAYPYNEQFF TGTGCCAGCAGTTTAGCCTACCCGTACAATGAGCAGTTCTTC
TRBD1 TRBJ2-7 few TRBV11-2 CASSRTGNEQYF TGTGCCAGCAGTAGGACAGGTAACGAGCAGTACTTC
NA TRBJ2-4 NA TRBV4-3 CASSQDRRWENIQYF TGCGCCAGCAGCCAAGATCGACGTTGGGAAAACATTCAGTACTTC
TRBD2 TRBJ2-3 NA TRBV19 CASSLRLAGVDTQYF TGTGCCAGTAGTCTCCGACTAGCGGGGGTAGATACGCAGTATTTT
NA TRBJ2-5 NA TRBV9 CASSPSGALWGTQYF TGTGCCAGCAGCCCCTCAGGGGCCCTTTGGGGGACCCAGTACTTC
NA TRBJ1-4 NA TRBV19 CASAGQPTNEKLFF TGTGCCAGCGCGGGACAACCAACTAATGAAAAACTGTTTTTT
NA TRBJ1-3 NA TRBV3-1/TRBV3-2 CASSQGKGEGNTIYF TGTGCCAGCAGCCAAGGCAAAGGTGAAGGAAACACCATATATTTT
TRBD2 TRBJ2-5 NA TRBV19 CASTSTSGAYQETQYF TGTGCCAGTACCTCTACTAGCGGAGCGTACCAAGAGACCCAGTACTTC
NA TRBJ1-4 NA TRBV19 CASSILQVGKLNEKLFF TGTGCCAGTAGTATTTTGCAGGTTGGGAAACTGAATGAAAAACTGTTTTTT
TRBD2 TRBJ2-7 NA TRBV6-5 CASSLLALPGEQYF TGTGCCAGCAGTCTACTAGCGCTCCCCGGCGAGCAGTACTTC
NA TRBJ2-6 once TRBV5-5 CASSFGIRGSGANVLTF TGTGCCAGCAGCTTTGGGATCAGAGGGTCTGGGGCCAACGTCCTGACTTTC
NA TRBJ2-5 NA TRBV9 CASSVGNSQETQYF TGTGCCAGCAGCGTAGGAAATAGCCAAGAGACCCAGTACTTC
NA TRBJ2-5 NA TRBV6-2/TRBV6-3 CASSSPGKTQYF TGTGCCAGCAGTTCCCCCGGAAAGACCCAGTACTTC
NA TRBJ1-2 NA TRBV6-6 CASGTSGYTF TGTGCCAGCGGGACCAGTGGCTACACCTTC
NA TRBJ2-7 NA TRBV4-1 CASSQAGGSYEQYF TGCGCCAGCAGCCAAGCCGGTGGTTCCTACGAGCAGTACTTC
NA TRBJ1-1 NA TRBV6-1 CASSDQTAKEAFF TGTGCCAGCAGTGACCAAACGGCGAAAGAAGCTTTCTTT
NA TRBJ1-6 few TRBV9 CASSSRAYSYNSPLHF TGTGCCAGCAGCTCCCGGGCCTACTCCTATAATTCACCCCTCCACTTT
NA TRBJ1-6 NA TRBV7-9 CASSSSSGISPLHF TGTGCCAGCAGCTCCTCTTCAGGGATCTCACCCCTCCACTTT
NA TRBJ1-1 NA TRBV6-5 CASSYSTNTEAFF TGTGCCAGCAGTTACTCGACGAACACTGAAGCTTTCTTT
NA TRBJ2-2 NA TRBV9 CASSVDRALAGTGELFF TGTGCCAGCAGCGTAGACAGGGCCTTGGCGGGCACCGGGGAGCTGTTTTTT
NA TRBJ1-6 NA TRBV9 CASSPRQLPYNSPLHF TGTGCCAGCAGCCCGAGACAGTTGCCCTATAATTCACCCCTCCACTTT
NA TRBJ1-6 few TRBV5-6 CASSLQAGTGSPLHF TGTGCCAGCAGCTTGCAGGCAGGGACTGGTTCACCCCTCCACTTT
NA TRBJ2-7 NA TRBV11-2 CASSPGAVYEQYF TGTGCCAGCAGCCCGGGGGCCGTCTACGAGCAGTACTTC
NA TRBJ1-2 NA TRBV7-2 CASSLGAGYTF TGTGCCAGCAGCTTAGGGGCTGGCTACACCTTC
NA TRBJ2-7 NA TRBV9 CASSARNVFSYEQYF TGTGCCAGCAGCGCCCGAAACGTATTCTCCTACGAGCAGTACTTC
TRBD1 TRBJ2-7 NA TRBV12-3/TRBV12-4 CASSRQGRYEQYF TGTGCCAGCAGTAGACAGGGTAGATACGAGCAGTACTTC
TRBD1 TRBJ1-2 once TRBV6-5 CASRPSGQGDYGYTF TGTGCCAGCAGGCCTTCAGGACAGGGGGACTATGGCTACACCTTC
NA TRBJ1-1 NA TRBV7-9 CASSTTGTEAFF TGTGCCAGCAGCACAACAGGGACTGAAGCTTTCTTT
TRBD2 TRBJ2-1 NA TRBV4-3 CASSQDGGAGGVVDNEQFF TGCGCCAGCAGCCAAGATGGAGGAGCGGGGGGGGTAGTTGACAATGAGCAGTTCTTC
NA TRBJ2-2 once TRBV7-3 CASSSGGRGLSNTGELFF TGTGCCAGCAGCTCAGGGGGCAGGGGACTATCGAACACCGGGGAGCTGTTTTTT
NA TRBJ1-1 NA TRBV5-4 CASSLAGGFNTEAFF TGTGCCAGCAGCTTGGCCGGAGGATTTAACACTGAAGCTTTCTTT
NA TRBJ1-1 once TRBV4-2 CASSQDYGTKNTEAFF TGTGCCAGCAGCCAAGATTATGGGACAAAGAACACTGAAGCTTTCTTT
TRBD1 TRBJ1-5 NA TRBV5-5 CASSPYRGEGQPQHF TGTGCCAGCAGCCCGTACAGGGGGGAGGGTCAGCCCCAGCATTTT
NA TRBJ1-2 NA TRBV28 CASSFYRRGGSYTF TGTGCCAGCAGTTTCTACCGGAGGGGGGGAAGCTACACCTTC
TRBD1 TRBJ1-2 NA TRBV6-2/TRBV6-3 CASNPGGNYGYTF TGTGCCAGCAACCCAGGGGGTAACTATGGCTACACCTTC
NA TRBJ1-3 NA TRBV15 CATSRDKAGNTIYF TGTGCCACCAGCAGAGACAAGGCTGGAAACACCATATATTTT
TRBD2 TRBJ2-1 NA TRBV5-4 CASSLTKLAGVRNEQFF TGTGCCAGCAGCTTAACTAAACTAGCGGGAGTTCGCAATGAGCAGTTCTTC
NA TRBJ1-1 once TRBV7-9 CASTDRGEAFF TGTGCCAGCACCGACCGGGGGGAGGCTTTCTTT
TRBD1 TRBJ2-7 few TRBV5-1 CASSRDRRYEQYF TGCGCCAGCAGTCGGGACAGGCGCTACGAGCAGTACTTC
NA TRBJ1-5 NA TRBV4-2 CASSQDNLGSYSNQPQHF TGTGCCAGCAGCCAAGATAACCTCGGCTCGTATAGCAATCAGCCCCAGCATTTT
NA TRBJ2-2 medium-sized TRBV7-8 CASSPGGELFF TGTGCCAGCAGCCCAGGCGGGGAGCTGTTTTTT
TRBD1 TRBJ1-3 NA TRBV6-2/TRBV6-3 CASSSTGGFGNTIYF TGTGCCAGCAGTTCGACAGGGGGCTTTGGAAACACCATATATTTT
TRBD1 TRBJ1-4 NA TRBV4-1 CASSQVDRGNEKLFF TGCGCCAGCAGCCAAGTAGACAGGGGTAATGAAAAACTGTTTTTT
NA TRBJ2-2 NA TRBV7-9 CASSLARLPGELFF TGTGCCAGCAGCTTAGCGAGACTCCCCGGGGAGCTGTTTTTT
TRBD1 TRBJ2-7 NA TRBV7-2 CASSPSTSGTGALSF TGTGCCAGCAGCCCTTCCACCTCCGGGACAGGGGCGTTGAGTTTC
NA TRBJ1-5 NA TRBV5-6 CASSSFQVGQPQHF TGTGCCAGCAGCTCATTCCAGGTGGGCCAGCCCCAGCATTTT
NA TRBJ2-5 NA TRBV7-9 CASRLRGGEETQYF TGTGCCAGCAGGCTTCGCGGTGGAGAGGAGACCCAGTACTTC
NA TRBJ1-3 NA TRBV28 CASGVLSSGNTIYF TGTGCCAGCGGGGTCCTCAGCTCTGGAAACACCATATATTTT
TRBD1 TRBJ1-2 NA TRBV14 CASSQAGTGKHGYTF TGTGCCAGCAGCCAAGCCGGGACAGGGAAGCATGGCTACACCTTC
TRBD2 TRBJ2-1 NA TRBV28 CASIFGREVYNEQFF TGTGCCAGCATCTTTGGGCGGGAGGTATACAATGAGCAGTTCTTC
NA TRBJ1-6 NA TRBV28 CASSSPGAHSPLHF TGTGCCAGCAGTTCGCCAGGAGCTCATTCACCCCTCCACTTT
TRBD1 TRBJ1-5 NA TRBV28 CASSLKGASNQPQHF TGTGCCAGCAGTTTAAAGGGGGCCAGCAATCAGCCCCAGCATTTT
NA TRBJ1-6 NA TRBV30 CAWSAYNSPLHF TGTGCCTGGAGCGCCTATAATTCACCCCTCCACTTT
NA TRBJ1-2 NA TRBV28 CASSPILWRNYGYTF TGTGCCAGCAGCCCAATCCTTTGGCGAAACTATGGCTACACCTTC
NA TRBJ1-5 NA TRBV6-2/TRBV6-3 CASSYMDNQPQHF TGTGCCAGCAGTTACATGGACAATCAGCCCCAGCATTTT
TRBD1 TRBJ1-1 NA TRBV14 CASSQEQGAMTEAFF TGTGCCAGCAGCCAAGAGCAGGGGGCGATGACTGAAGCTTTCTTT
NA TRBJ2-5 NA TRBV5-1 CASSAQETQYF TGCGCCAGCAGCGCCCAAGAGACCCAGTACTTC